These T cell receptor beta chains were read from a single sample in a study of T cells expressing NK-cell markers. With the 5' RACE reads reprocessed, TCRdb shows one record per CDR3 protein and no DNA. The sample table sets out hundreds of thousands of distinct CDR3 sequences. Sequenced: blood T cells: a sorted CD56 or NKG2C T cell subset, CD4+ or CD8+ T cells, or bulk PBMC T cells (not recorded which). These receptors were obtained from a man aged 18 to 30 in good health. Both conserved end residues are part of each CDR3.

J gene: TRBJ2-2; V gene: TRBV29-1; CDR3 protein: CSVEASGISNTGELFF
J gene: TRBJ2-1; V gene: TRBV20-1; CDR3 protein: CSAQSGLIHSYNEQFF
J gene: TRBJ2-2; V gene: TRBV2; CDR3 protein: CASSEHLDTGELFF
J gene: TRBJ2-4; V gene: TRBV20-1; CDR3 protein: CSARNDGNIQYF
J gene: TRBJ1-1; V gene: TRBV5-1; CDR3 protein: CASKRQDNEAFF
J gene: TRBJ1-5; V gene: TRBV6-1; CDR3 protein: CASRVDRGSQPQHF
J gene: TRBJ2-2; V gene: TRBV30; CDR3 protein: CAWRFGREFAGELFF
J gene: TRBJ2-2; V gene: TRBV4-2; CDR3 protein: CASSTPNGGKPNTGELFF
J gene: TRBJ1-3; V gene: TRBV25-1; CDR3 protein: CASSDDFEAGNTIYF
J gene: TRBJ2-1; V gene: TRBV5-1; CDR3 protein: CASSTPSRSSYNEQFF
J gene: TRBJ2-1; V gene: TRBV4-2; CDR3 protein: CASRGSWEQFF
J gene: TRBJ1-1; V gene: TRBV7-8; CDR3 protein: CASSQSSQGRTEAFF
J gene: TRBJ2-1; V gene: TRBV29-1; CDR3 protein: CSVEEGGPKQFF
J gene: TRBJ2-2; V gene: TRBV4-1; CDR3 protein: CASSQGRQGAYTGELFF
J gene: TRBJ2-1; V gene: TRBV3-1; CDR3 protein: CASSGTSRDEQFF
J gene: TRBJ2-1; V gene: TRBV10-3; CDR3 protein: CAIGTSSYNEQFF
J gene: TRBJ2-3; V gene: TRBV5-1; CDR3 protein: CASSLVAGAGTDTQYF
J gene: TRBJ1-2; V gene: TRBV10-3; CDR3 protein: CAISGRQGRNYGYTF
J gene: TRBJ2-5; V gene: TRBV29-1; CDR3 protein: CSVFASGETRPGTQYF
J gene: TRBJ2-7; V gene: TRBV5-1; CDR3 protein: CASSLASLGGNLYEQYF
J gene: TRBJ2-3; V gene: TRBV9; CDR3 protein: CASSVAGTDTQYF
J gene: TRBJ1-2; V gene: TRBV2; CDR3 protein: CASRPEGSYYGYTF
J gene: TRBJ2-3; V gene: TRBV15; CDR3 protein: CATSRDGRGGTDTQYF
J gene: TRBJ2-3; V gene: TRBV20-1; CDR3 protein: CSAVNSGDSTDTQYF
J gene: TRBJ2-5; V gene: TRBV5-1; CDR3 protein: CASSGQGQIRETQYF
J gene: TRBJ1-4; V gene: TRBV20-1; CDR3 protein: CSVEGMGEKLFF
J gene: TRBJ2-1; V gene: TRBV20-1; CDR3 protein: CSARGTSGSSHEQFF
J gene: TRBJ2-3; V gene: TRBV4-2; CDR3 protein: CASSQEGGITDTQYF